The clone carrying this T cell receptor (beta chain) has at least ten counts. Its ends do not fully match the called genes, so a read error is possible. The data derive from a study of blood T cell repertoires in COVID-19. Looking at the study overall: Material from acute and convalescent COVID-19 was sourced from the United States, Italy and Spain. Sources were T cells, B-cell-depleted T cells, or PBMCs; the material itself was cDNA or gDNA.

CDR3 length equals 12 residues. The germline CDR1 and CDR2 sequences are SGHKS and YYEKEE (reference sequence). Living in 25 or so US areas, the participants were between about 18 and 90 years of age. TCRdb's table, derived via immunoSEQ multiplex PCR, lists solely in-frame clones and lacks some. Here the sample spans about 170,000 clones, less than 80% being singletons. The receptor was isolated from a woman in her sixties or seventies in a cohort exposed to, infected with or recovered from COVID-19 (not recorded which). The genes are TRBV5-5 and TRBJ2-1; 9 positions match TRBD1. Material: PBMCs or T cells enriched from blood (not recorded which). CDR3: CASSVTPGTGIF. For the CDR3, the DNA is TGTGCCAGCAGCGTGACCCCCGGGACAGGGATCTTC.